A single sample gave rise to the 30 T cell receptor beta chains below, sequenced in a study of T cell repertoires in cytomegalovirus infection. The antigens of these receptors remain unknown. Each CDR3 protein gets one entry after TCRdb re-called the reads with MiXCR. Of about 180,000 distinct CDR3 sequences listed, about a fifth are singletons. The source material was CD8+ T cells from cultured PBMCs, sampled from culture after CMV antigen stimulation. The receptors stem from a human donor in good health (CMV status not recorded). Some clones in this sample may be carry-over from other donors' samples.

The chain employs TRBV20-1 and TRBJ2-2; 10 bases line up with TRBD2. The length of the CDR3 is 16 residues. The V gene's germline CDR1 is DFQATT and CDR2 SNEGSKA (reference sequence). V was pared by 0 bases and J by 3 bases, with 4 bases of the junction left unmatched. The CDR3 DNA is TGCAGTGCTAGAGATCAAGCGGGGGGGGACACCGGGGAGCTGTTTTTT. Its translation: CSARDQAGGDTGELFF.

This clonotype was observed at least ten times. The V call is TRBV24-1, the J call TRBJ2-6; D uncertain. V was trimmed by 7 bases and J by 2 bases, leaving 8 bases between them. CDR1 KGHDR and CDR2 SFDVKD come from the germline V gene. This CDR3 is 14 amino acids long. The DNA of the CDR3 is TGTGCCACCAGCCAGGCAGCTGGGGCCAACGTCCTGACTTTC. The encoded protein is CATSQAAGANVLTF.

The chain links TRBV4-1 to TRBJ2-2; D uncertain. CDR1 MGHRA and CDR2 YSYEKL come from the germline V gene. CDR3 size: 15 residues. V was trimmed by 0 bases and J by 5 bases, leaving 10 bases between them. The CDR3 here is CASSQDLSQTGELFF. The DNA of the CDR3 is TGCGCCAGCAGCCAAGATCTGAGTCAGACCGGGGAGCTGTTTTTT.

This chain links TRBV7-6 with TRBJ1-5; D perhaps matches TRBD1 (6 bases). The germline V gene has CDR1 SGHVS and CDR2 FNYEAQ. The CDR3 runs 17 residues. Trimming stripped 2 bases from V and 0 bases from J, with 14 bases between. In DNA, the CDR3 is TGTGCCAGCAGCTTAAGACAGGCGCAGAATAGCAATCAGCCCCAGCATTTT. Amino acid sequence: CASSLRQAQNSNQPQHF.

J is TRBJ1-2 and V is TRBV27; D is ambiguous. CDR3 length: 11 amino acids. Germline lookup yields CDR1 MNHEY and CDR2 SMNVEV (reference sequence). V was clipped by 5 bases and J by 8 bases, with 9 bases between them. The CDR3 region is CASSDWRGYTF. The CDR3 region has the DNA TGTGCCAGCAGTGACTGGAGAGGCTACACCTTC.

The chain couples TRBV19 to TRBJ2-1; 9 bases line up with TRBD1. V lost 8 bases, J lost 8 bases, and 13 bases stayed unmatched. CDR3 length: 15 amino acids. Germline loops: CDR1 LNHDA, CDR2 SQIVND (reference sequence). The CDR3 spells CASDARDRVRDEQFF. The CDR3 DNA reads TGTGCCAGTGATGCCCGGGACAGGGTTAGGGATGAGCAGTTCTTC.

V and J are TRBV7-2 and TRBJ2-7, with a possible D match to TRBD1 (6 bases). Germline V gene data show CDR1 as SGHTA and CDR2 as FQGNSA. The germline V and J ends were trimmed by 7 bases and 0 bases, with 16 bases remaining between them. The CDR3 spans 15 residues. CDR3 bases: TGTGCCAGCACCCTGCGTGGGGGCTACTCCTACGAGCAGTACTTC. Its translation: CASTLRGGYSYEQYF.

In its sample, this clonotype was seen a few times. This CDR3 is CASSQSSGESGYTF. CDR3 DNA: TGTGCCAGCAGCCAGAGCTCGGGGGAGTCTGGCTACACCTTC. The chain combines TRBV7-2 with TRBJ1-2; D possibly corresponds to TRBD1 (5 bases). Trimming left V 5 bases short and J 7 bases short, with 17 bases between. CDR3 length equals 14 residues. Germline assignment: CDR1 SGHTA and CDR2 FQGNSA.

The V gene is TRBV4-1, the J gene TRBJ2-3, with 9 nucleotides matching TRBD1. V lost 0 bases, J lost 2 bases, and 3 bases stayed unmatched. The CDR3 sequence is 16 residues long. Germline V CDR1 and CDR2: MGHRA, YSYEKL. For the CDR3, the DNA is TGCGCCAGCAGCCAAGAGAACAGGGGGCTCACAGATACGCAGTATTTT. This sequence encodes CASSQENRGLTDTQYF.

To note about this clonotype: A much more abundant neighbour one base away suggests this may be a read error. The rearrangement joins TRBV7-2 to TRBJ1-1, with D uncertain. Germline CDR1 reads SGHTA; CDR2 reads FQGNSA. V was cut by 7 bases and J by 4 bases, with 22 bases left in between. The CDR3 has 16 residues. This chain's CDR3 is CASTSFPFSGTTEAFF. DNA of the CDR3: TGTGCCAGCACGTCGTTTCCGTTCAGCGGAACCACTGAAGCTTTCTTT.

V usage is TRBV20-1 and J usage is TRBJ2-2, with 8 bases matching TRBD1. The CDR3 is 16 amino acids. V was pared by 0 bases and J by 2 bases, with 5 bases of the junction left unmatched. Germline V gene lookup returns CDR1 DFQATT and CDR2 SNEGSKA (reference sequence). CDR3 amino acids: CSARDLDRENTGELFF. For the CDR3, the DNA is TGCAGTGCTAGAGATCTGGACAGGGAAAACACCGGGGAGCTGTTTTTT.

The chain recombines TRBV6-1 with TRBJ2-1, with 7 bases identical to TRBD1. The V gene's germline CDR1 is MNHNS and CDR2 SASEGT. The CDR3 length is 14 residues. J lost 1 base, V lost 5 bases, and 2 bases had no gene match. DNA of the CDR3: TGTGCCAGCAGTTTGACAGGGTCCTACAATGAGCAGTTCTTC. Its translation is CASSLTGSYNEQFF.

This clonotype was detected a few times. The rearrangement joins TRBV4-1 to TRBJ2-3; 9 bases match TRBD1. V gave up 2 bases and J gave up 1 base; unmatched junction bases: 1. This CDR3 is 15 amino acids long. In germline, CDR1 is MGHRA, CDR2 YSYEKL. For the CDR3, the DNA is TGCGCCAGCAGCCAAAGGACAGGGGGCACAGATACGCAGTATTTT. Translated, it gives CASSQRTGGTDTQYF.

The J gene is TRBJ2-1, the V gene TRBV2; 8 bases are a match to TRBD1. V lost 7 bases, J lost 5 bases, and 10 bases stayed unmatched. This CDR3 comprises 15 residues. CDR1 SNHLY and CDR2 FYNNEI come from the germline V gene. The DNA of the CDR3 is TGTGCCAGCATTCTTACAGGGGGGAGGAACAATGAGCAGTTCTTC. This codes for CASILTGGRNNEQFF.

This clonotype was detected only a few times. The chain combines TRBV12-3 or TRBV12-4 with TRBJ1-5, with 7 bases fitting TRBD1. This CDR3 contains 16 residues. Trimming cost V 2 bases and J 0 bases; bases outside gene matches: 4. The CDR3 reads CASSLYGTDSNQPQHF. DNA for the CDR3: TGTGCCAGCAGTTTATACGGGACAGATAGCAATCAGCCCCAGCATTTT.

The rearrangement links TRBV10-3 to TRBJ2-2, with D unclear. CDR1 ENHRY and CDR2 SYGVKD come from the germline V gene. The germline V and J ends were trimmed by 0 bases and 9 bases, with 5 bases remaining between them. The length of the CDR3 is 12 residues. Here the CDR3 DNA reads TGTGCCATCAGTGAGTCTGGGAGGGAGCTGTTTTTT. Protein product: CAISESGRELFF.

This clonotype has only a few counts. The rearrangement links TRBV7-6 to TRBJ2-1; 7 positions match TRBD2. The CDR3 loop spans 14 amino acids. Trimming at V came to 4 bases and at J to 8 bases, leaving 8 bases not matched to a gene. Germline V gene data show CDR1 as SGHVS and CDR2 as FNYEAQ. CDR3 sequence (DNA): TGTGCCAGCAGCTCCCCTCGGGGGGTCGATGAGCAGTTCTTC. This sequence encodes CASSSPRGVDEQFF.

This clonotype was detected once. Sequence at one end of the junction differs from germline and may be a read error. The V call is TRBV7-2, the J call TRBJ2-2; D is perhaps TRBD2 (5 bases). Germline-derived CDR1 and CDR2 are SGHTA and FQGNSA. The CDR3 runs 15 residues. CDR3 nucleotides: TGTGCCATCAGCCTCTACTTGAGGGTCACCGGGGAGCTGTTTTTT. Amino acid sequence: CAISLYLRVTGELFF.

This rearrangement joins TRBV6-8 to TRBJ1-1, with TRBD1 as a possible D gene (6 bases). The germline CDR1 and CDR2 sequences are MNHGY and SAAAGT. The CDR3 extends over 15 amino acids. Trimming shortened V by 6 bases and J by 6 bases, and 20 bases separated the two germline ends. CDR3 region: CASSQLGQGPPEAFF. The CDR3 bases are TGTGCCAGCAGCCAGCTTGGCCAGGGGCCCCCTGAAGCTTTCTTT.

The CDR3 bases are TGTGCCAGCAGCTTAGCGGGCGGGGCATTACAAGAGACCCAGTACTTC. Residues: CASSLAGGALQETQYF. V and J are TRBV7-2 and TRBJ2-5; weak D call: TRBD2 (6 bases). This CDR3 region has 16 residues. Trimming pared 0 bases from V and 2 bases from J, leaving 13 bases between. Germline CDR1 reads SGHTA; CDR2 reads FQGNSA.

J is TRBJ2-5 and V is TRBV7-2; D call uncertain. Trimming took 2 bases from V and 1 from J, leaving 2 bases between them. The CDR3 has 12 amino acids. Germline V gene data show CDR1 as SGHTA and CDR2 as FQGNSA. The CDR3 sequence: CASSLTQETQYF. In DNA, the CDR3 is TGTGCCAGCAGCTTAACCCAAGAGACCCAGTACTTC.

This clonotype has only one observation. The genes are TRBV7-4 and TRBJ1-1; 9 nucleotides line up with TRBD1. Germline CDR1 reads SGHVT; CDR2 reads SQSDAQ. Trimming took 1 base from V and 11 from J; bases not matched to a gene: 8. The CDR3 has 14 amino acids. CDR3 DNA sequence: TGTGCCAGCAGCTTAGAACAGGGGGCAATCCCGGCTTTCTTT. This translates into CASSLEQGAIPAFF.

The chain is built from TRBV2 and TRBJ2-7; TRBD1 matches at 8 bases. Germline CDR1 and CDR2: SNHLY and FYNNEI. The V and J ends lost 1 base and 0 bases, in that order; junction bases with no gene match: 2. This CDR3 contains 15 residues. The CDR3 reads CASSEGDRRSYEQYF. The CDR3 coding sequence is TGTGCCAGCAGTGAAGGGGACAGGCGCTCCTACGAGCAGTACTTC.

This clonotype was counted only a few times. The chain employs TRBV6-1 and TRBJ2-3; D ambiguous. CDR1 and CDR2 from the germline V gene are MNHNS and SASEGT. The CDR3 runs 19 residues. The V gene lost 0 bases and the J gene lost 5 bases, with 24 bases spanning the gap. CDR3 DNA sequence: TGTGCCAGCAGTGAAGCCCCTGACCCCCGGGCCCCAAACGGAGATACGCAGTATTTT. It specifies CASSEAPDPRAPNGDTQYF.

This clonotype was seen at least ten times. The chain links TRBV12-3 or TRBV12-4 to TRBJ1-5; D remains unclear. Between the trimmed V and J ends, which lost 3 bases and 2 bases, there was a span of 11 bases. This CDR3 contains 15 residues. This CDR3 reads CASSLEGRGNQPQHF. The CDR3 DNA reads as TGTGCCAGCAGTTTGGAGGGTCGTGGCAATCAGCCCCAGCATTTT.

V and J are TRBV5-6 and TRBJ2-1, with D perhaps TRBD1 or TRBD2 (6 bases each). This CDR3 comprises 18 residues. In germline, CDR1 is SGHDT, CDR2 YYEEEE. The V gene lost 3 bases and the J gene lost 0 bases, with 19 bases spanning the gap. In DNA, the CDR3 is TGTGCCAGCAGCTATGGGGCCGGGGGCAGGAGCTCCTACAATGAGCAGTTCTTC. This sequence encodes CASSYGAGGRSSYNEQFF.

The chain is built from TRBV7-9 and TRBJ1-1; D is undetermined. CDR3 length: 12 amino acids. V lost 8 bases, J lost 7 bases, and 14 bases lay in between. The germline CDR1 and CDR2 sequences are SEHNR and FQNEAQ (reference sequence). The CDR3 DNA reads as TGTGCCAGCTACCCAGACTCCAATGAAGCTTTCTTT. It translates to CASYPDSNEAFF.

This clonotype appeared many times. V and J are TRBV11-2 and TRBJ2-1, with TRBD1 matching over 7 bases. Germline CDR1 SGHAT, CDR2 FQNNGV. The CDR3 runs to 14 residues. Trimming at V came to 4 bases and at J to 8 bases, leaving 8 bases not matched to a gene. CDR3 nucleotide sequence: TGTGCCAGCAGCTCCGGGACAGTATACGATGAGCAGTTCTTC. It yields the protein CASSSGTVYDEQFF.

This clonotype was recorded a few times. The chain couples TRBV19 to TRBJ1-6; possible D gene TRBD1, 6 bases. This CDR3 contains 15 residues. Germline assignment: CDR1 LNHDA and CDR2 SQIVND (reference sequence). V lost 7 bases and J lost 1, with 11 bases in between. CDR3 in amino acids: CASTEGVSYNSPLHF. In DNA form, the CDR3 reads TGTGCCAGTACCGAGGGGGTATCCTATAATTCACCCCTCCACTTT.

This clonotype appeared a few times. The CDR3 DNA reads TGTGCCAGCAGTTTCGATCTGGGGAATCCTAACACCGGGGAGCTGTTTTTT. This encodes CASSFDLGNPNTGELFF. The V call is TRBV27, the J call TRBJ2-2; no clear D. This CDR3 is built from 17 residues. Trimming pared 3 bases from V and 2 bases from J, leaving 16 bases between. From germline, CDR1 is MNHEY and CDR2 SMNVEV (reference sequence).